Below, 17 T cell receptor beta chains from the same sample are listed, as sequenced in a study of shared clonotypes between healthy human individuals. Sequencing was performed with immunoSEQ multiplex PCR; in TCRdb, only in-frame clones are kept and a portion is missing. The sample contains around 1,100,000 clones, roughly 80% of which appear only once. What was sequenced was memory CD4+ T cells from PBMCs. The subset is: CD45RA-negative fraction. The receptor source for this set is a man aged 18 to 35 in good health. Some clones in this sample may be carry-over from other donors' samples.

J is TRBJ1-1 and V is TRBV14; no clear D gene. V lost 3 bases and J lost 3, with 8 bases in between. CDR1 is SGHDN, CDR2 FVKESK, per germline. The CDR3 is 13 residues long. In DNA form, the CDR3 reads TGTGCCAGCAGCCAGGACGGCTACACTGAAGCTTTCTTT. Translating gives CASSQDGYTEAFF.

This clone was seen a handful of times. This sequence joins TRBV7-8 and TRBJ1-2; 8 positions match TRBD1. Germline V gene lookup returns CDR1 SGHVS and CDR2 FQNEAQ. Trimming at V came to 4 bases and at J to 5 bases, leaving 3 bases not matched to a gene. CDR3 length equals 13 residues. The CDR3 spells CASSSRTGYGYTF. The CDR3 coding sequence is TGTGCCAGCAGCTCAAGGACAGGGTATGGCTACACCTTC.

The V call is TRBV9, the J call TRBJ2-7; no reliable D call. CDR3 length: 14 residues. CDR1 and CDR2 from the germline V gene are SGDLS and YYNGEE. Trimming removed 1 base from V and 0 bases from J, with 8 bases in between. CDR3: CASSVRSNSYEQYF. CDR3 sequence (DNA): TGTGCCAGCAGCGTACGGAGCAACTCCTACGAGCAGTACTTC.

This clone was seen more than once but under ten times. This chain joins TRBV5-8 and TRBJ2-2; D call uncertain. The V gene's germline CDR1 is SGHTS and CDR2 YDEGEE. V was cut by 6 bases and J by 8 bases, with 17 bases left in between. The CDR3 totals 14 residues. CDR3 in DNA: TGTGCCAGCAACTACCAAAGGCGGTCAGGGGAGCTGTTTTTT. Translated: CASNYQRRSGELFF. The whole variable domain, filled in from reference TRBV5-8 and TRBJ2-2, reads EAGVTQSPTHLIKTRGQQATLRCSPISGHTSVYWYQQALGLGLQFLLWYDEGEERNRGNFPPRFSGRQFPNYSSELNVNALELEDSALYLCASNYQRRSGELFFGEGSRLTVL.

In this sample, this clone turned up once. The V and J genes are TRBV29-1 and TRBJ1-1, with 10 positions matching TRBD1. V shed 5 bases, J shed 4 bases, and the junction held 7 bases outside the gene matches. Germline CDR1 reads SQVTM; CDR2 reads ANQGSEA. The CDR3 loop spans 14 amino acids. CDR3 in amino acids: CSVHDGQGGTEAFF. The DNA for the CDR3 is TGCAGCGTTCACGATGGACAGGGGGGCACTGAAGCTTTCTTT.

The chain joins TRBV4-1 to TRBJ2-7; D is unresolved. The germline V gene encodes CDR1 MGHRA and CDR2 YSYEKL. The V and J ends lost 1 base and 0 bases respectively, with 10 bases between them. The CDR3 is made up of 15 amino acids. CDR3 in DNA: TGCGCCAGCAGCCAAGTTGCTTACGTCTCCTACGAGCAGTACTTC. Its protein product is CASSQVAYVSYEQYF.

The chain's CDR3 is CAWSPGASRTNVLTF. In DNA form, the CDR3 reads TGTGCCTGGAGTCCAGGGGCCTCCAGGACGAACGTCCTGACTTTC. The genes are TRBV30 and TRBJ2-6; perhaps TRBD1 as D (6 bases). The ends were cut back, 2 bases at V and 10 bases at J, with 18 bases in the middle. This CDR3 has 15 amino acids. The germline CDR1 and CDR2 sequences are GTSNPN and SVGIG (reference sequence).

The J gene is TRBJ2-3, the V gene TRBV6-1; 7 bases are a match to TRBD2. Germline-derived CDR1 and CDR2 are MNHNS and SASEGT. The V segment lost 4 bases and the J segment 5 bases; nucleotides outside the gene matches: 6. The CDR3 has 14 residues. The CDR3 spells CASSGIGGEDTQYF. The DNA of the CDR3 is TGTGCCAGCAGTGGGATTGGGGGGGAAGATACGCAGTATTTT.

This chain joins TRBV7-9 and TRBJ2-7, with TRBD1 as a possible D gene (5 bases). Germline lookup yields CDR1 SEHNR and CDR2 FQNEAQ (reference sequence). Deletions cut 2 bases from V and 6 bases from J, with 11 bases between. The CDR3 totals 13 residues. CDR3 in DNA: TGTGCCAGCAGCTTAAGGGGCGATGGCGAGCAGTACTTC. Its protein is CASSLRGDGEQYF.

This chain uses TRBV4-1 with TRBJ2-1; the D gene could be TRBD1 or TRBD2 (5 bases each). Germline-derived CDR1 and CDR2 are MGHRA and YSYEKL. The CDR3 runs 15 residues. Trimming removed 4 bases from V and 6 bases from J, with 16 bases in between. This CDR3 is CASSLRDPASNEQFF. DNA for the CDR3: TGCGCCAGCAGCCTTCGGGACCCTGCCTCCAATGAGCAGTTCTTC.

This chain joins TRBV6-1 and TRBJ1-1; D is ambiguous. V lost 6 bases and J lost 2, with 4 bases in between. CDR3 length equals 11 residues. CDR1 and CDR2 (germline): MNHNS, SASEGT. The CDR3 bases are TGTGCCAGCAGACCCAACACTGAAGCTTTCTTT. Protein: CASRPNTEAFF.

A word on this clone: One end of the junction fails to match germline, which may point to a read error. V is TRBV11-2 and J is TRBJ2-7, with TRBD2 matching 9 bases. The germline gives CDR1 SGHAT, CDR2 FQNNGV. The CDR3 has 14 residues. CDR3 nucleotide sequence: TGTGCCAGCAGCTCCACAAATAGCGGGAGTAAAACGAACTTC. As protein: CASSSTNSGSKTNF.

In regard to this clone: The same CDR3 also results from other DNA sequences found in this sample. V is TRBV30 and J is TRBJ2-5; tentative D call: TRBD2 (6 bases). V lost 0 bases to trimming and J lost 5 bases, with 10 bases between them. Germline values: CDR1 GTSNPN, CDR2 SVGIG (reference sequence). The CDR3 has 13 residues. The DNA for the CDR3 is TGTGCCTGGAGTGTATCGGGGAGGGAGACCCAGTACTTC. Translation gives CAWSVSGRETQYF.

The rearrangement joins TRBV4-2 to TRBJ1-5, with 9 bases lining up with TRBD1. V lost 0 bases and J lost 5; bases outside the gene matches: 8. The germline gives CDR1 LGHNA, CDR2 YNFKEQ. The CDR3 is 17 amino acids. As DNA, the CDR3 is TGTGCCAGCAGCCAAGATTCGACAGGGGGAGGATATCAGCCCCAGCATTTT. It yields the protein CASSQDSTGGGYQPQHF.

The chain uses TRBV30 and TRBJ1-1; D is unclear. V was shortened by 2 bases and J by 4 bases, with 11 bases between the two germline ends. Germline-derived CDR1 and CDR2 are GTSNPN and SVGIG (reference sequence). The CDR3 length is 13 residues. The CDR3 DNA reads as TGTGCCTGGAGTCCTAGGACCCTCACTGAAGCTTTCTTT. Residues: CAWSPRTLTEAFF.

The chain couples TRBV28 to TRBJ1-5; TRBD1 agrees at 8 bases. J was trimmed by 7 bases and V by 6 bases; bases with no gene match: 14. In germline, CDR1 is MDHEN, CDR2 SYDVKM. The CDR3 runs to 16 residues. CDR3 in DNA: TGTGCCAGCAGACCCACCCCAGGGGGCGAGGGGCAGCCCCAGCATTTT. Its protein is CASRPTPGGEGQPQHF. Filled out from reference TRBV28 and TRBJ1-5, the complete variable domain reads DVKVTQSSRYLVKRTGEKVFLECVQDMDHENMFWYRQDPGLGLRLIYFSYDVKMKEKGDIPEGYSVSREKKERFSLILESASTNQTSMYLCASRPTPGGEGQPQHFGDGTRLSIL.

The chain is built from TRBV10-3 and TRBJ1-3; 12 positions match TRBD1. With V trimmed by 6 bases and J by 4 bases, 10 bases remained unmatched. The CDR3 totals 17 residues. Germline V gene sequence: CDR1 ENHRY, CDR2 SYGVKD. The CDR3 DNA sequence: TGTGCCATCAGCCCCACGGGACAGGGGGCGCGCGGAAACACCATATATTTT. As protein: CAISPTGQGARGNTIYF.